This T cell receptor beta chain was recovered during a study of cytomegalovirus exposure and HLA in healthy donors. V was clipped by 8 bases and J by 0 bases, with 9 bases between them. The CDR3 runs 13 residues. Per the germline V gene, CDR1 is MGHDK and CDR2 is SYGVNS. Study conclusions and caveats: Exclusion applied to some V segments, including TRBV6-2 and TRBV6-3, as they were indistinguishable. The study designated 150 or so TCR beta chains cytomegalovirus-associated. A later analysis by the authors found several of the most significant clusters apparently linked to common viral pathogens.

Amplification used 60 Vbeta primers and 13 Jbeta primers. Sequenced by immunoSEQ multiplex PCR; TCRdb stores in-frame clones only, minus some. This table has approximately 160,000 clones, about four fifths appearing once. Points on this clone: Its antigen is currently unknown.

The sequenced sample consisted of PBMCs. The V and J genes are TRBV25-1 and TRBJ2-3; D not certain. The sequence came from a man aged 30-40 years in good health and CMV-seropositive. Here the CDR3 DNA reads TGTGCCAGCGTCCTAGGCAGCACAGATACGCAGTATTTT. This translates into CASVLGSTDTQYF.